Below, one TCR beta chain is given with its context. The antigen remains undetermined. The data are from a study of cytomegalovirus exposure and HLA in healthy donors. Overall study: A prior analysis found about 110 million unique TCR beta sequences from about 179 million T cells.

Sampled while nominally healthy, donors likely had unrecorded immune exposures. Primers for the PCR totalled 60 Vbeta and 13 Jbeta. Data came from immunoSEQ multiplex PCR; TCRdb stores just in-frame clones and leaves some out. The sample yields 150,000 or so clones, around 80% seen once. General study findings and limits: HLA allele associations emerged for roughly 16,000 TCR beta sequences in a later analysis, at 0.05 false discovery rate. Reported performance of the classifier showed diagnosis of cytomegalovirus status with high specificity and sensitivity.

The CDR3 has 17 amino acids. The V and J ends lost 0 bases and 4 bases, in that order; junction bases with no gene match: 11. Germline values: CDR1 LNHDA, CDR2 SQIVND (reference sequence). The chain couples TRBV19 to TRBJ1-1, with 7 bases fitting TRBD1. The specimen was PBMCs. This receptor was taken from a woman in her 40s in good health and CMV-seropositive. CDR3: CASSIDRGRTGATEAFF. CDR3 in DNA: TGTGCCAGTAGTATAGATAGGGGCCGGACAGGCGCCACTGAAGCTTTCTTT.